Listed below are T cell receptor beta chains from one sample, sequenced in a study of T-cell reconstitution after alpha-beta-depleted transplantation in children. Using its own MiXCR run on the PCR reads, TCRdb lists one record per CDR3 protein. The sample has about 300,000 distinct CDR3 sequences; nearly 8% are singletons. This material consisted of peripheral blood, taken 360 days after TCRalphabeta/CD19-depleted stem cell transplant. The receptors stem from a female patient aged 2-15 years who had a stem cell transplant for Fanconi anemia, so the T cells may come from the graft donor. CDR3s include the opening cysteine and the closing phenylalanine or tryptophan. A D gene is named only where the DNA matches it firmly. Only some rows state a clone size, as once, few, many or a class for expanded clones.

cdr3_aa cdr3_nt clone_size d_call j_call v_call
CATSQGGGTDTQYF TGTGCCACCAGTCAGGGAGGAGGGACAGATACGCAGTATTTT NA NA TRBJ2-3 TRBV24-1
CASFGDLPNEQFF TGTGCCAGCTTCGGAGACCTCCCCAATGAGCAGTTCTTC many NA TRBJ2-1 TRBV11-2
CASSPGQGYGYTF TGTGCCAGCAGCCCGGGACAGGGCTATGGCTACACCTTC many TRBD1 TRBJ1-2 TRBV9
CASSLDLNEQFF TGTGCCAGCAGCCTCGACTTAAATGAGCAGTTCTTC many NA TRBJ2-1 TRBV3-1
CSARYRGDIYEQYF TGCAGTGCTAGATACAGGGGGGACATTTACGAGCAGTACTTC many TRBD1 TRBJ2-7 TRBV20-1
CASSSRQGLASNQPQHF TGTGCCAGCAGCTCACGACAGGGGCTGGCAAGCAATCAGCCCCAGCATTTT many TRBD1 TRBJ1-5 TRBV5-6
CASSLTGKSEKLFF TGTGCCAGCAGCTTGACAGGGAAAAGTGAAAAACTGTTTTTT NA TRBD1 TRBJ1-4 TRBV25-1
CASSMNRHNYGYTF TGTGCCAGTAGTATGAATCGGCACAACTATGGCTACACCTTC few NA TRBJ1-2 TRBV19
CSATTRGLTEAFF TGCAGTGCTACCACCCGGGGCCTCACTGAAGCTTTCTTT NA NA TRBJ1-1 TRBV20-1
CSARDEAEGRDIQYF TGCAGTGCTAGAGATGAGGCGGAAGGGAGGGACATTCAGTACTTC NA TRBD2 TRBJ2-4 TRBV20-1
CAINAASGRSPLHF TGTGCCATCAATGCGGCGTCAGGGCGGTCACCCCTCCACTTT few NA TRBJ1-6 TRBV10-3
CASSEKNLGINETQYF TGTGCCAGCAGCGAGAAAAATTTAGGGATTAATGAGACCCAGTACTTC many NA TRBJ2-5 TRBV7-8
CASSPPPGLARYNEQFF TGTGCCAGCAGCCCGCCCCCGGGACTAGCGCGATACAATGAGCAGTTCTTC many TRBD2 TRBJ2-1 TRBV9
CSVEAYAGPRETQYF TGCAGCGTTGAAGCTTACGCAGGCCCCCGGGAGACCCAGTACTTC many NA TRBJ2-5 TRBV29-1
CSVIRGRANEQFF TGCAGCGTTATCAGGGGCAGGGCCAATGAGCAGTTCTTC many NA TRBJ2-1 TRBV29-1
CATSRDRAGELFF TGTGCCACCAGCAGAGATAGGGCCGGGGAGCTGTTTTTT many NA TRBJ2-2 TRBV15
CSAREAAYTQYF TGCAGTGCTAGAGAAGCGGCGTATACGCAGTATTTT many NA TRBJ2-3 TRBV20-1
CASSWPLNTQYF TGTGCCAGCAGCTGGCCCCTTAATACGCAGTATTTT many NA TRBJ2-3 TRBV11-2
CATSGPGQGADTQYF TGTGCCACCAGTGGACCCGGACAGGGGGCAGATACGCAGTATTTT few TRBD1 TRBJ2-3 TRBV24-1
CASSFAGKRETQYF TGTGCCAGCAGCTTTGCGGGGAAGAGAGAGACCCAGTACTTC many NA TRBJ2-5 TRBV7-9
CSADMRSGNTIYF TGCAGCGCCGACATGAGATCTGGAAACACCATATATTTT many NA TRBJ1-3 TRBV29-1
CASSFPPADTQYF TGTGCCAGCAGCTTCCCTCCGGCTGATACGCAGTATTTT few NA TRBJ2-3 TRBV9
CASSLAGIDGRFEQYF TGCGCCAGCAGCTTGGCGGGGATTGATGGTCGTTTCGAGCAGTACTTC once NA TRBJ2-7 TRBV5-1
CASSFDGNYGYTF TGTGCCAGCAGTTTCGACGGGAACTATGGCTACACCTTC many NA TRBJ1-2 TRBV12-3/TRBV12-4
CASSPRDRGVGYTEAFF TGTGCCAGCAGCCCACGGGACAGGGGGGTTGGGTACACTGAAGCTTTCTTT few TRBD1 TRBJ1-1 TRBV13
CASSPVHLASSYNEQFF TGTGCCAGCAGCCCTGTGCATCTAGCGAGTTCCTACAATGAGCAGTTCTTC many NA TRBJ2-1 TRBV7-2
CASSLGSHTQYF TGTGCCAGCAGCTTGGGGTCGCATACGCAGTATTTT NA NA TRBJ2-3 TRBV5-6
CASSSHGGVGAGELFF TGCGCCAGCAGCTCACATGGGGGCGTCGGGGCCGGGGAGCTGTTTTTT few NA TRBJ2-2 TRBV5-1
CATSDLTTGGIETQYF TGTGCCACCAGTGATTTAACGACAGGGGGCATTGAGACCCAGTACTTC few TRBD1 TRBJ2-5 TRBV24-1
CASRKSSRASPLHF TGTGCCAGCAGGAAAAGTTCTCGAGCTTCACCCCTCCACTTT many NA TRBJ1-6 TRBV12-3/TRBV12-4
CAIGTVRSGNTIYF TGTGCCATCGGGACAGTCCGCTCTGGAAACACCATATATTTT many TRBD1 TRBJ1-3 TRBV10-3
CSAGTGSTNEKLFF TGCAGTGCTGGGACAGGGTCAACTAATGAAAAACTGTTTTTT many TRBD1 TRBJ1-4 TRBV20-1
CASSVKLALYNEQFF TGTGCCAGCAGTGTGAAACTAGCGCTCTACAATGAGCAGTTCTTC few TRBD2 TRBJ2-1 TRBV6-1
CASGRPGDTNEKLFF TGTGCCAGCGGGCGCCCAGGGGACACTAATGAAAAACTGTTTTTT few NA TRBJ1-4 TRBV28
CSVDGGGGYTF TGCAGCGTTGATGGGGGAGGCGGCTACACCTTC many NA TRBJ1-2 TRBV29-1
CASTPSARETQYF TGTGCCAGCACCCCATCAGCCCGGGAGACCCAGTACTTC many NA TRBJ2-5 TRBV28
CASSEYEGPKSYNEQFF TGTGCCAGCAGTGAATATGAGGGTCCGAAAAGCTACAATGAGCAGTTCTTC many NA TRBJ2-1 TRBV25-1
CASSLGPNTGHEQYF TGCGCCAGCAGCTTGGGCCCGAATACAGGCCACGAGCAGTACTTC many NA TRBJ2-7 TRBV5-1
CASSLRWDSRNEQFF TGTGCCAGCAGTCTAAGATGGGACAGTCGCAATGAGCAGTTCTTC NA TRBD1 TRBJ2-1 TRBV12-3/TRBV12-4
CASGESGNFTDTQYF TGTGCTAGTGGTGAATCGGGAAATTTCACAGATACGCAGTATTTT NA NA TRBJ2-3 TRBV12-5
CAGQTGVLGISPLHF TGTGCCGGACAGACAGGGGTACTTGGGATTTCACCCCTCCACTTT many TRBD1 TRBJ1-6 TRBV7-9
CASSFPATQYF TGTGCCAGCAGCTTCCCGGCGACCCAGTACTTC NA NA TRBJ2-5 TRBV6-2/TRBV6-3
CASSPYGQGRIEQFF TGTGCCAGCAGCCCCTATGGACAGGGGAGGATTGAGCAGTTCTTC many TRBD1 TRBJ2-1 TRBV7-3
CASSQGLAALFF TGTGCCAGCAGCCAGGGACTAGCGGCTCTGTTCTTC once TRBD2 TRBJ2-1 TRBV3-1
CASTALAGEISGELFF TGTGCCAGCACCGCGCTAGCGGGAGAAATTTCCGGGGAGCTGTTTTTT many TRBD2 TRBJ2-2 TRBV6-5
CASSSRKETQYF TGTGCCAGCAGTAGTCGGAAGGAGACCCAGTACTTC NA NA TRBJ2-5 TRBV6-2/TRBV6-3
CASSSTPGDTTGANVLTF TGTGCCAGCAGCTCCACCCCAGGGGACACTACTGGGGCCAACGTCCTGACTTTC NA NA TRBJ2-6 TRBV12-3/TRBV12-4
CASSQEFTHFQRTEAFF TGCGCCAGCAGCCAAGAGTTTACACATTTTCAGAGGACTGAAGCTTTCTTT few NA TRBJ1-1 TRBV4-1
CATSRDRTGGGETQYF TGTGCCACCAGCAGAGATAGGACAGGGGGGGGGGAGACCCAGTACTTC few TRBD1 TRBJ2-5 TRBV15
CASSHTSGGLTDTQYF TGCGCCAGCAGCCACACCTCCGGGGGGCTCACAGATACGCAGTATTTT many NA TRBJ2-3 TRBV5-1
CASSLDRGDTEAFF TGTGCCAGCAGCCTGGACAGGGGGGACACTGAAGCTTTCTTT many TRBD1 TRBJ1-1 TRBV4-2
CSVITLRESPEAFF TGCAGCGTTATTACGCTCCGGGAGTCGCCTGAAGCTTTCTTT many NA TRBJ1-1 TRBV29-1
CSASLGGGNSNQPQHF TGCAGTGCTAGCTTAGGGGGCGGAAATAGCAATCAGCCCCAGCATTTT NA TRBD1 TRBJ1-5 TRBV20-1
CASSQTGPQETQYF TGTGCCAGCAGCCAGACAGGCCCGCAAGAGACCCAGTACTTC many NA TRBJ2-5 TRBV12-3/TRBV12-4